These 28 T cell receptor beta chains came from one sample sequenced in a study of cytomegalovirus exposure and HLA in healthy donors. This PCR relied on a set of 60 Vbeta primers and 13 Jbeta primers. Assay used: immunoSEQ multiplex PCR; TCRdb lists only in-frame clones, some missing. Of approximately 120,000 clones listed, about 76% are singletons. Source material: PBMCs. The receptor source for this set is a woman aged 40-49 years in good health and CMV-seropositive.

The count of this clone is one. This chain links TRBV5-6 with TRBJ1-6; perhaps TRBD1 as D (6 bases). The CDR3 runs 17 residues. Germline CDR1 SGHDT, CDR2 YYEEEE. V gave up 0 bases and J gave up 0 bases, with 10 bases separating them. The CDR3 loop is CASSLALDSSYNSPLHF. The CDR3 DNA sequence: TGTGCCAGCAGCTTGGCGTTGGACAGCTCCTATAATTCACCCCTCCACTTT.

CDR3 in DNA: TGTGCCAGCAGGAGCGGGCAGGGCCCGAATCAGCCCCAGCATTTT. Translating it yields CASRSGQGPNQPQHF. The chain has TRBV6-5 and TRBJ1-5; D possibly corresponds to TRBD1 (5 bases). The V end lost 6 bases, the J end lost 4 bases, and 16 bases lay between the germline ends. The CDR3 has 15 residues. CDR1 is MNHEY and CDR2 is SVGAGI in the germline V gene.

In its sample, this clone was seen a few times. Germline is not matched at one junction end, which may reflect a read error. This sequence joins TRBV7-7 and TRBJ2-5; D is unresolved. The CDR3 contains 13 residues. Germline V gene sequence: CDR1 SSHAT, CDR2 FNYEAQ (reference sequence). The CDR3 reads CASSSNYRETQYF. As DNA, the CDR3 is TGTGCTAGCAGCTCCAATTATCGGGAGACCCAGTACTTC.

This clone was detected only once. V is TRBV6-5 and J is TRBJ2-5; maybe TRBD2 (6 bases). Germline CDR1 is MNHEY and CDR2 is SVGAGI. Trimming took off 2 bases at V and 5 bases at J, with 12 bases between the two ends. The length of the CDR3 is 14 residues. The DNA for the CDR3 is TGTGCCAGCAGTTACGCGGGGAGAGGTGAGACCCAGTACTTC. As protein: CASSYAGRGETQYF.

This chain connects TRBV18 to TRBJ2-3, with no clear D. The CDR3 contains 15 residues. Trimming removed 1 base at V and 0 bases at J, with 8 bases between. Germline values: CDR1 KGHSH, CDR2 LQKENI. The CDR3 sequence: CASSPQDSSTDTQYF. The CDR3 nucleotides read TGTGCCAGCTCACCACAAGACTCTAGCACAGATACGCAGTATTTT. Together with reference TRBV18 and TRBJ2-3, the CDR3 gives the full variable domain: NAGVMQNPRHLVRRRGQEARLRCSPMKGHSHVYWYRQLPEEGLKFMVYLQKENIIDESGMPKERFSAEFPKEGPSILRIQQVVRGDSAAYFCASSPQDSSTDTQYFGPGTRLTVL.

The V gene is TRBV7-2, the J gene TRBJ1-2; 7 bases fit TRBD1. The junction had 6 bases not matched to a gene; V was cut back by 3 bases and J by 8 bases. CDR1 is SGHTA and CDR2 is FQGNSA in the germline V gene. The CDR3 runs to 13 residues. The CDR3 sequence is CASSFPDRSGYTF. CDR3 sequence (DNA): TGTGCCAGCAGCTTTCCGGACAGGTCCGGCTACACCTTC.

The chain joins TRBV19 to TRBJ1-5, with a tentative D call TRBD1 (5 bases). CDR3 length: 15 residues. Germline V gene data show CDR1 as LNHDA and CDR2 as SQIVND (reference sequence). Trimming left V 3 bases short and J 3 bases short, with 12 bases between. In DNA form, the CDR3 reads TGTGCCAGTAGTATGGGGCCACAGAACAATCAGCCCCAGCATTTT. Translating gives CASSMGPQNNQPQHF.

The chain recombines TRBV19 with TRBJ2-7; a possible D gene is TRBD1 (6 bases). The germline V gene encodes CDR1 LNHDA and CDR2 SQIVND (reference sequence). This CDR3 comprises 15 residues. The ends were cut back, 4 bases at V and 3 bases at J, with 16 bases in the middle. The CDR3 protein is CASSTKAGVGYEQYF. The DNA of the CDR3 is TGTGCCAGTAGTACGAAGGCAGGGGTCGGCTACGAGCAGTACTTC.

The CDR3 here is CATSLDANVLTF. Here the CDR3 DNA reads TGTGCTACATCCCTAGACGCCAACGTCCTGACTTTC. V usage is TRBV12-5 and J usage is TRBJ2-6; D call uncertain. The CDR3 contains 12 residues. Trimming removed 10 bases at V and 7 bases at J, with 11 bases between. CDR1 is LGHNT, CDR2 FRNRAP, per germline.

The chain has TRBV4-1 and TRBJ2-7; 12 nucleotides match TRBD2. Germline CDR1 is MGHRA and CDR2 is YSYEKL. CDR3 length equals 14 residues. V trimming: 4 bases; J trimming: 4 bases; junction bases outside the gene matches: 2. The CDR3 DNA follows: TGCGCCAGCAGCCCCGGGACTAGCGGGTACGAGCAGTACTTC. Its protein is CASSPGTSGYEQYF.

CDR3 coding DNA: TGTGCCAGCAGTTTCCGGGTCCGAAATTCACCCCTCCACTTT. This sequence encodes CASSFRVRNSPLHF. The chain employs TRBV27 and TRBJ1-6; D remains unclear. The germline V gene encodes CDR1 MNHEY and CDR2 SMNVEV (reference sequence). V was clipped by 3 bases and J by 7 bases, with 10 bases between them. This CDR3 comprises 14 residues.

The V and J genes are TRBV30 and TRBJ1-1; D not certain. The V end was cut by 4 bases, the J end by 1 base, with 10 bases between. Germline V gene data show CDR1 as GTSNPN and CDR2 as SVGIG (reference sequence). This CDR3 spans 13 amino acids. CDR3 protein: CAWNWAGNTEAFF. In nucleotides, the CDR3 is TGTGCCTGGAACTGGGCCGGGAACACTGAAGCTTTCTTT.

The chain joins TRBV6-5 to TRBJ2-7, with TRBD2 matching over 11 bases. This CDR3 is built from 15 residues. CDR1 MNHEY and CDR2 SVGAGI come from the germline V gene. Trimming removed 2 bases from V and 2 bases from J; junction bases left unmatched: 2. CDR3 amino acids: CASSYDSGGAYEQYF. The CDR3 DNA follows: TGTGCCAGCAGTTACGATAGCGGGGGGGCCTACGAGCAGTACTTC.

The chain links TRBV7-2 to TRBJ1-2; 8 nucleotides agree with TRBD1. Germline CDR1 and CDR2: SGHTA and FQGNSA. Trimming removed 5 bases from V and 8 bases from J; junction bases left unmatched: 10. CDR3 length equals 14 residues. CDR3 amino acids: CASSNRQGAGGYTF. DNA of the CDR3: TGTGCCAGCAGCAACCGCCAGGGGGCGGGGGGCTACACCTTC.

The chain is built from TRBV5-1 and TRBJ2-7; TRBD1 matches at 7 bases. The CDR3 sequence is 16 residues long. The V gene's germline CDR1 is SGHRS and CDR2 YFSETQ. V dropped 4 bases and J dropped 0; count of bases not matched to a gene: 10. This chain's CDR3 is CASSQRTGPSSYEQYF. For the CDR3, the DNA is TGCGCCAGCAGCCAGCGGACAGGACCTAGCTCCTACGAGCAGTACTTC.

This clone was counted only a few times. The CDR3 loop reads CASQGLYEQYF. DNA for the CDR3: TGTGCCAGCCAGGGTCTCTACGAGCAGTACTTC. The chain uses TRBV7-9 and TRBJ2-7; tentatively, D is TRBD1 (5 bases). Between the trimmed V and J ends, which lost 8 bases and 3 bases, there was a span of 8 bases. Per germline, CDR1 SEHNR and CDR2 FQNEAQ (reference sequence). The CDR3 is 11 amino acids.

The chain couples TRBV10-3 to TRBJ2-1; no reliable D call. The CDR3 is 14 amino acids. Per the germline V gene, CDR1 is ENHRY and CDR2 is SYGVKD. The V and J ends lost 10 bases and 5 bases respectively, with 18 bases between them. The CDR3 region is CATRDDSRNNEQFF. For the CDR3, the DNA is TGTGCCACCCGAGACGATTCTAGGAACAATGAGCAGTTCTTC.

The J gene is TRBJ1-5, the V gene TRBV7-2, with 7 nucleotides matching TRBD1. V trimming: 5 bases; J trimming: 1 base; junction bases outside the gene matches: 5. CDR1 SGHTA and CDR2 FQGNSA come from the germline V gene. The length of the CDR3 is 15 residues. The CDR3: CASSQRTGSNQPQHF. The CDR3, as DNA: TGTGCCAGCAGCCAACGGACAGGAAGCAATCAGCCCCAGCATTTT.

V usage is TRBV19 and J usage is TRBJ1-1, with D perhaps TRBD1 (5 bases). Germline V CDR1 and CDR2: LNHDA, SQIVND (reference sequence). The CDR3 consists of 10 residues. CDR3 in amino acids: CDINRTGAFF. CDR3 in DNA: TGTGACATAAACAGGACCGGCGCTTTCTTT.

V and J are TRBV6-1 and TRBJ1-1; 7 bases are a match to TRBD1. This CDR3 has 14 residues. Germline V gene data show CDR1 as MNHNS and CDR2 as SASEGT. With 0 bases clipped from V and 4 bases from J, the junction kept 2 bases outside the gene matches. CDR3 sequence (DNA): TGTGCCAGCAGTGAAGCCCAGGGGGTCACTGAAGCTTTCTTT. This gives the protein CASSEAQGVTEAFF.

This clone has just one count. CDR3 residues: CASSLDRTYTGELFF. The DNA of the CDR3 is TGTGCCAGCAGCTTAGATCGGACTTACACCGGGGAGCTGTTTTTT. The chain has TRBV7-6 and TRBJ2-2, with D perhaps matching TRBD2 (5 bases). The CDR3 runs to 15 residues. Germline CDR1 SGHVS, CDR2 FNYEAQ. V dropped 1 base and J dropped 3 bases, with 9 bases sitting between them.

The rearrangement uses TRBV5-1 and TRBJ2-2; a weak D match, TRBD2 (5 bases). Germline V lookup: CDR1 SGHRS, CDR2 YFSETQ. V dropped 4 bases and J dropped 0 bases, with 16 bases sitting between them. This CDR3 spans 17 amino acids. The CDR3 sequence is CASSPISRGSNTGELFF. For the CDR3, the DNA is TGCGCCAGCAGCCCCATTAGTAGAGGGTCGAACACCGGGGAGCTGTTTTTT.

This chain joins TRBV14 and TRBJ2-1, with 8 positions matching TRBD2. V was clipped by 4 bases and J by 11 bases; unmatched bases: 4. Germline V lookup: CDR1 SGHDN, CDR2 FVKESK. This CDR3 region has 12 residues. The CDR3 reads CASSPIAGQQFF. CDR3 nucleotide sequence: TGTGCCAGCAGCCCAATAGCGGGGCAGCAGTTCTTC.

This clone was counted between two and nine times. The V call is TRBV5-1, the J call TRBJ1-5; no reliable D call. The CDR3 has 16 amino acids. V gave up 2 bases and J gave up 4 bases, with 16 bases separating them. Germline V gene lookup returns CDR1 SGHRS and CDR2 YFSETQ. The CDR3 DNA follows: TGCGCCAGCAGCTTACAACCCGACATCCCAAATCAGCCCCAGCATTTT. Protein sequence: CASSLQPDIPNQPQHF.

This clone was counted a few times. One end of the junction varies from germline; a read error may be responsible. This sequence joins TRBV27 and TRBJ1-1; D unresolved. CDR1 and CDR2 from the germline V gene are MNHEY and SMNVEV (reference sequence). The CDR3 contains 13 residues. CDR3 coding DNA: TGTGCCAGCAGTTGGGCGGGGAACTCTGAAGCTTTCTTT. It encodes CASSWAGNSEAFF.

This chain joins TRBV27 and TRBJ1-1; weak D call: TRBD1 (6 bases). The V and J ends lost 6 bases and 3 bases respectively, with 11 bases between them. This CDR3 comprises 13 residues. CDR1 and CDR2 from the germline V gene are MNHEY and SMNVEV (reference sequence). CDR3 bases: TGTGCCAGCAGCCGTAACAGGGACACTGAAGCTTTCTTT. Residues: CASSRNRDTEAFF.

The rearrangement uses TRBV5-6 and TRBJ1-3; possibly TRBD1 for D (5 bases). Germline CDR1 reads SGHDT; CDR2 reads YYEEEE. V was shortened by 5 bases and J by 4 bases, with 7 bases between the two germline ends. This CDR3 has 12 residues. The CDR3 DNA sequence: TGTGCCAGCAGACGACAGGGAAACACCATATATTTT. It specifies CASRRQGNTIYF.

The rearrangement links TRBV4-1 to TRBJ2-3, with D possibly TRBD2 on 5 matching bases. Germline V gives CDR1 MGHRA, CDR2 YSYEKL. The CDR3 contains 15 residues. Trimming removed 4 bases at V and 2 bases at J, with 13 bases between. CDR3 region: CASSPGDSATDTQYF. The CDR3 nucleotides read TGCGCCAGCAGCCCCGGGGATAGCGCCACAGATACGCAGTATTTT.